These T cell receptor beta chains were read from a single sample in a study of beta chain features in type 1 diabetes. Produced via immunoSEQ multiplex PCR; TCRdb's table is partial and in-frame only. The sample shows about 370,000 clones, roughly 15% of them seen only once. Source material: naive CD4+ T cells from blood. The receptors originated from a woman younger than 35 in good health. Both conserved end residues are trimmed from each CDR3. Each record gives: V gene, CDR3 protein.

V gene: TRBV5-1
CDR3 protein: ASNSLAGWGNEQF

V gene: TRBV5-6
CDR3 protein: ASSWGPGQGHNEQF

V gene: TRBV7-2
CDR3 protein: ASSPTSGTIQY

V gene: TRBV7-9
CDR3 protein: ASSRLAGDYEQY

V gene: TRBV9
CDR3 protein: ASSVAGGADGYT

V gene: TRBV5-1
CDR3 protein: ASSLGQNQETQY

V gene: TRBV30
CDR3 protein: AWTTGSYGYT

V gene: TRBV5-4
CDR3 protein: ASSLGGRYPYEQY

V gene: TRBV18
CDR3 protein: ASFTQGARYNEQF

V gene: TRBV9
CDR3 protein: ASSSRTPAGAAF

V gene: TRBV30
CDR3 protein: AWTPQGAARGYT

V gene: TRBV5-1
CDR3 protein: ASSLQGTGNNEQF

V gene: TRBV28
CDR3 protein: ASSTSGRATYNEQF

V gene: TRBV5-1
CDR3 protein: ASSLGAGNLDTQY

V gene: TRBV7-2
CDR3 protein: ASSGQGNQPQH

V gene: TRBV11-2
CDR3 protein: ASSLARAGTQY

V gene: TRBV9
CDR3 protein: ASSDGTTTDTQY

V gene: TRBV14
CDR3 protein: ASSRRDTFYGYT

V gene: TRBV4-1
CDR3 protein: ASSHPAGGPEETQY

V gene: TRBV23-1
CDR3 protein: ASSRTRDRGIRGNQPQH

V gene: TRBV30
CDR3 protein: AWSVIRTGAGNQY

V gene: TRBV27
CDR3 protein: ASSRGREETQY

V gene: TRBV4-2
CDR3 protein: ASSQEVAGSGANVLT

V gene: TRBV28
CDR3 protein: ASSLGDRADEQY

V gene: TRBV29-1
CDR3 protein: SATTGHAQPQH

V gene: TRBV4-2
CDR3 protein: ASSQDIRSSYNEQF

V gene: TRBV7-2
CDR3 protein: ASSLGPSGTVEQF

V gene: TRBV15
CDR3 protein: ATSNGGAIQKETQY

V gene: TRBV10-1
CDR3 protein: ASSDGGRSETQY

V gene: TRBV7-9
CDR3 protein: ASSLHLQNNEQF

V gene: TRBV5-4
CDR3 protein: ASNPGAGGANVLT

V gene: TRBV29-1
CDR3 protein: SVEIPRGQVDYGYT

V gene: TRBV30
CDR3 protein: AWTLNYGYT

V gene: TRBV29-1
CDR3 protein: SVAAGGGDTQY

V gene: TRBV4-2
CDR3 protein: ASSQEWGQSRGYT

V gene: TRBV11-2
CDR3 protein: ASSSYGQGAYNEQF

V gene: TRBV19
CDR3 protein: ASRTGTRSTRGSYNEQF

V gene: TRBV30
CDR3 protein: AWSGQGKYGYT

V gene: TRBV11-1
CDR3 protein: ASSLNSRVGTEAF

V gene: TRBV30
CDR3 protein: AWRPPTHYNEQF

V gene: TRBV15
CDR3 protein: ATSSFGTYNYEQY

V gene: TRBV30
CDR3 protein: AWRPRGNGHNEQF

V gene: TRBV4-3
CDR3 protein: ASSQEQVHSGANVLT

V gene: TRBV5-1
CDR3 protein: ASSSGQGIITDTQY

V gene: TRBV5-1
CDR3 protein: ASSLRTGEETQY

V gene: TRBV9
CDR3 protein: ASSVGEGNYGYT

V gene: TRBV7-9
CDR3 protein: AREEGYSNQPQH

V gene: TRBV30
CDR3 protein: AWSPGQAYGYT

V gene: TRBV19
CDR3 protein: ASSIATGTSGRNEQF

V gene: TRBV5-1
CDR3 protein: ASSFGGNTEAF

V gene: TRBV9
CDR3 protein: ASSPDRTRSYEQY

V gene: TRBV11-1
CDR3 protein: ASSRTSGSYEQY

V gene: TRBV27
CDR3 protein: ASSFRRGLAKNIQY

V gene: TRBV28
CDR3 protein: TTLGWSTEAF

V gene: TRBV7-2
CDR3 protein: ASSLNRRNQETQY

V gene: TRBV5-1
CDR3 protein: ASSLGQLDTEAF

V gene: TRBV18
CDR3 protein: ASSPSARGKGTEAF

V gene: TRBV7-2
CDR3 protein: ASSAGTGRNTQY

V gene: TRBV5-1
CDR3 protein: ASSYRGRGHYNEQF